The following is a TCR beta chain sequence with its context. The data were taken from a study of cytomegalovirus exposure and HLA in healthy donors. PCR was performed using 60 Vbeta and 13 Jbeta primers. Libraries were prepared by immunoSEQ multiplex PCR; TCRdb keeps only in-frame clonotypes and omits some of them. The sample gives roughly 200,000 clones, approximately 78% of which show up once; 2.9% is in the top ten. Germline values: CDR1 ENHRY, CDR2 SYGVKD. The CDR3 consists of 14 residues. V gave up 6 bases and J gave up 8 bases, with 16 bases separating them. Specimen: PBMCs. The V gene is TRBV10-3, the J gene TRBJ1-4; unclear D gene. The clonotype originates from a man aged 30 to 45 in good health and CMV-seronegative. The CDR3 coding sequence is TGTGCCATCAGCCCCAGTGGAGGGTCGGAAAAACTGTTTTTT. It codes for CAISPSGGSEKLFF.